The T cell receptor (beta chain) under discussion was sequenced for a study of CD8+ T cells in alopecia areata. This CDR3 is 11 amino acids long. The V and J ends lost 1 base and 14 bases respectively, with 11 bases between them. Germline CDR1 GTSNPN, CDR2 SVGIG (reference sequence). It was cDNA, reverse transcribed from extracted RNA, that served as the sequencing template. Assay used: immunoSEQ multiplex PCR; TCRdb lists only in-frame clones, some missing. The sample holds roughly 190,000 clones; 50% to 60% are singletons and the top ten take approximately 3.4%. Stated treatment: oral pan-JAK inhibitor, 5-10 mg twice daily. Peripheral blood and lesional scalp punch biopsies were taken from alopecia areata patients.

The receptor comes from a human donor with alopecia areata. V and J are TRBV30 and TRBJ1-4; the D is unclear. The source material was CD4+ T cells sorted from blood, sampled at week 4, from a patient treated with tofacitinib. This chain's CDR3 is CAWSAGLNLFF. The CDR3 DNA is TGTGCCTGGAGTGCGGGCCTGAATCTGTTTTTT.